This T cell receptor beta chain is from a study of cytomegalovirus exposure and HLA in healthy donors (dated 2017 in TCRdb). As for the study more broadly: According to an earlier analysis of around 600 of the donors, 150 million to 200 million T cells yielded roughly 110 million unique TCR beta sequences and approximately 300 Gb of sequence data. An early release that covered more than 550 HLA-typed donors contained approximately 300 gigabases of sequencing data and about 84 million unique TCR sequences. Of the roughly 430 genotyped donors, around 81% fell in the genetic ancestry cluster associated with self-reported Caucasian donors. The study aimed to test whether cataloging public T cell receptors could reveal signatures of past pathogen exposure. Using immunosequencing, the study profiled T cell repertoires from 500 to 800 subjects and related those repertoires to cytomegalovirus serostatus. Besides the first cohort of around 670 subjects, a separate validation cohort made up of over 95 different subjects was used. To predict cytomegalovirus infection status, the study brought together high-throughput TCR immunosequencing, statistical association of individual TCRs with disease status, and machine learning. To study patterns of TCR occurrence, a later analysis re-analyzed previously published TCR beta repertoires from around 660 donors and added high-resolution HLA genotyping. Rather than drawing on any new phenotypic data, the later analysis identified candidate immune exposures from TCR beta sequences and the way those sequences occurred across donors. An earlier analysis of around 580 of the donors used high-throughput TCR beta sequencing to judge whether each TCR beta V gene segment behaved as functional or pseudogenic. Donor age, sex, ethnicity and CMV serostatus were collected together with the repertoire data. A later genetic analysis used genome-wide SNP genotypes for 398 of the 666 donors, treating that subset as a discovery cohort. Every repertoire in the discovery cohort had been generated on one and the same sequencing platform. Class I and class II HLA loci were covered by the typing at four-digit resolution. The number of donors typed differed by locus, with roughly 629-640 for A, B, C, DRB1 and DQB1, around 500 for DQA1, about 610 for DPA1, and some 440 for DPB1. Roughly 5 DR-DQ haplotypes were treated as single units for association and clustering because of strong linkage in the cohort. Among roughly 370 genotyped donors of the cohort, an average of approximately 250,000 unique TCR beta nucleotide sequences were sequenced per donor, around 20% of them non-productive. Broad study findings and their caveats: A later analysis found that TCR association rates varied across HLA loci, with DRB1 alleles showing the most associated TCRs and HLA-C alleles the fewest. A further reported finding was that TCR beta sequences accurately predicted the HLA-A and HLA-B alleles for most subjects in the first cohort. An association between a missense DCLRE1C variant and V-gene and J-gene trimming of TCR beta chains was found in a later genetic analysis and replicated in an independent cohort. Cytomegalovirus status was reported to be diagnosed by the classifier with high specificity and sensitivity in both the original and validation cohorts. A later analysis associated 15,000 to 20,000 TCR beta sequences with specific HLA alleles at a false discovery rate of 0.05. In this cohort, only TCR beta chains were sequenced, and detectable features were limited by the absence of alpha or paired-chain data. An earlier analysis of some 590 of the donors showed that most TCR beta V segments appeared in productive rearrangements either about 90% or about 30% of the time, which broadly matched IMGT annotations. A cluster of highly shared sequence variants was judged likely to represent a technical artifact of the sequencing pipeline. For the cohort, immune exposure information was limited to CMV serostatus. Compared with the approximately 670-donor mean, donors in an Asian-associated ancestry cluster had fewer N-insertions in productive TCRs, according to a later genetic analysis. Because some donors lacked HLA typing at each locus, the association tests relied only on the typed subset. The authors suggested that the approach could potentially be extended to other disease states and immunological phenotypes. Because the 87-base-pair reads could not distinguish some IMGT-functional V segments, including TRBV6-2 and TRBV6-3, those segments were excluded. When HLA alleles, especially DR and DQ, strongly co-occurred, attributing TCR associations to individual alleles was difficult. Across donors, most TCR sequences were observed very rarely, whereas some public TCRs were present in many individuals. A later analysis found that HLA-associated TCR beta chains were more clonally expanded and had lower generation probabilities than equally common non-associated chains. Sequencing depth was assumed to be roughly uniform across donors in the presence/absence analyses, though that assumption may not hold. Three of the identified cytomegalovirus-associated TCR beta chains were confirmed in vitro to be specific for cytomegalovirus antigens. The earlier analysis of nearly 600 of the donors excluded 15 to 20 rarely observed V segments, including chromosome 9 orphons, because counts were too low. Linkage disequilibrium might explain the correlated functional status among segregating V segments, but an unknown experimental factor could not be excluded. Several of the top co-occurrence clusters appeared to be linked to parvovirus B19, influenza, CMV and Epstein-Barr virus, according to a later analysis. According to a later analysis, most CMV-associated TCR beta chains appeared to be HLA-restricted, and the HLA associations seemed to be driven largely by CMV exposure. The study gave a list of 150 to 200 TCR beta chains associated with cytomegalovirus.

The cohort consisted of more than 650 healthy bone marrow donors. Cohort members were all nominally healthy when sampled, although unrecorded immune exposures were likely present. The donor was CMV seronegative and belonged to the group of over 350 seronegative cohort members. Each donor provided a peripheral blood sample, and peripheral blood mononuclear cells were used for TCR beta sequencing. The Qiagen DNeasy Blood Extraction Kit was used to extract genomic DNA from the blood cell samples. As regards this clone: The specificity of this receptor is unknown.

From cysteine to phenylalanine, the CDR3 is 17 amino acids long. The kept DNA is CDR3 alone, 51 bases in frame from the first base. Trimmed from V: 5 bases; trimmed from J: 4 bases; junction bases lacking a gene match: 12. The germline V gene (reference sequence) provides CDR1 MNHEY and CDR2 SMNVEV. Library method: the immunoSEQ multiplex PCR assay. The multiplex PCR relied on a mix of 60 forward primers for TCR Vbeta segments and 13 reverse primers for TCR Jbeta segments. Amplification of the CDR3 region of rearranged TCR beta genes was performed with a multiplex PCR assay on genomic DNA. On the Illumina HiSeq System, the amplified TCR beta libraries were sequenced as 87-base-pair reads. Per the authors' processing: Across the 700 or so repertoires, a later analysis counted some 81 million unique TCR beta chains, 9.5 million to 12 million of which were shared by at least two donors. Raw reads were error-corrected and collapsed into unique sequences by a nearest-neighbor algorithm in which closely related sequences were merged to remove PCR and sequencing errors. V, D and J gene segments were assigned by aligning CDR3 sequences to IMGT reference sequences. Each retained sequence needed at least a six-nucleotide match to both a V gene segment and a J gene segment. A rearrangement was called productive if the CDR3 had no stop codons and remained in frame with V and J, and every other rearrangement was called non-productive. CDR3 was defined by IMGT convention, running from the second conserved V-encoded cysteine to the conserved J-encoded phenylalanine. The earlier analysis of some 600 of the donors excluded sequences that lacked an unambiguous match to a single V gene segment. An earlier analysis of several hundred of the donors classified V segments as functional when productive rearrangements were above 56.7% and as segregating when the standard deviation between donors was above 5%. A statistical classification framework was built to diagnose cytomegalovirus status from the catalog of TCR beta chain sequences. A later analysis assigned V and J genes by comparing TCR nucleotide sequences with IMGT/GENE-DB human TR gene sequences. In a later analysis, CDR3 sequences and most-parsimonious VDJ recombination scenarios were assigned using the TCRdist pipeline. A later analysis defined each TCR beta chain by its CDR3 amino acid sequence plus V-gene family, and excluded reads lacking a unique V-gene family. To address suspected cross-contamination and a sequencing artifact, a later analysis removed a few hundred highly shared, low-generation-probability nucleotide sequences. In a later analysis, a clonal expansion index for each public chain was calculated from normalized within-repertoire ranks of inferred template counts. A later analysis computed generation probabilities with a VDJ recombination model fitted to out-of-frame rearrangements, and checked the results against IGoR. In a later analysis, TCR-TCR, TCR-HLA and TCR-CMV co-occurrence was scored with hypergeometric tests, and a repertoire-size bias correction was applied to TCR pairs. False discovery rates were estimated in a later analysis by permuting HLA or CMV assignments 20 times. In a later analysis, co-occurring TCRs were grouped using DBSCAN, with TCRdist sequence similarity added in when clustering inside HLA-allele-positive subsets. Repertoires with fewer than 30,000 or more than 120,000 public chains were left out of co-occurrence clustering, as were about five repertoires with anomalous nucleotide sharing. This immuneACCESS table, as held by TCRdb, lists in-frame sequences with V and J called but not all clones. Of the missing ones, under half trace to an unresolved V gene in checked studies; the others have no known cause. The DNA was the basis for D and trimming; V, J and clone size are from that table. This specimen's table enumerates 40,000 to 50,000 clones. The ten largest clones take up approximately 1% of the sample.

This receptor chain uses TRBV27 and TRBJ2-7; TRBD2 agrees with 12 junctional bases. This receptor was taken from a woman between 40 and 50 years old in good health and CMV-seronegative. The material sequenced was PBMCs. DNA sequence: TGTGCCAGCAGTCAACCATTAAGACTAGCGGGAGAGTACGAGCAGTACTTC. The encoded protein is CASSQPLRLAGEYEQYF.